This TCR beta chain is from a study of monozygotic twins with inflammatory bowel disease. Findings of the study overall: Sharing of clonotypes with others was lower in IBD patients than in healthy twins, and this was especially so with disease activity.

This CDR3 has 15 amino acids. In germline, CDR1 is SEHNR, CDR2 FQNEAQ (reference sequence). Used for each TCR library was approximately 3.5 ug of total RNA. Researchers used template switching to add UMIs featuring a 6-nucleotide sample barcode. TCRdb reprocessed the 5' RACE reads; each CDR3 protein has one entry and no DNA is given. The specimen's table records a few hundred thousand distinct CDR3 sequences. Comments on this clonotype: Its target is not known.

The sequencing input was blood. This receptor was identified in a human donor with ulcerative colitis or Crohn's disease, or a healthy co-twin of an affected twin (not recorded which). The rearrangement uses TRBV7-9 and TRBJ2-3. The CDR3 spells CASSKSRSSTDTQYF.